The 18 T cell receptor beta chains given below trace back to one sample, sequenced in a study of OX40 agonist ivuxolimab in advanced cancers. The method was immunoSEQ multiplex PCR; TCRdb's version includes in-frame clones alone and lacks a portion of them. The sample yields 65,000 to 75,000 clones, more than 85% seen once. The specimen comprised CD4+ or CD8+ T cells sorted from blood, sampled in a trial of the OX40 agonist ivuxolimab. The receptors stem from an adult with an advanced solid tumor such as melanoma, head and neck, liver or kidney cancer.

This chain links TRBV7-6 with TRBJ1-4; 7 nucleotides agree with TRBD1. J gave up 3 bases and V 6 bases, and 4 bases lay outside the gene matches. This CDR3 region has 14 residues. Germline V lookup: CDR1 SGHVS, CDR2 FNYEAQ. The CDR3 loop reads CASRSGTANEKLFF. CDR3 bases: TGTGCCAGCAGGTCCGGGACAGCTAATGAAAAACTGTTTTTT.

This clone was picked up one time. This chain uses TRBV9 with TRBJ1-2, with 12 nucleotides matching TRBD1. Germline V lookup: CDR1 SGDLS, CDR2 YYNGEE. V lost 3 bases, J lost 8 bases, and 20 bases stayed unmatched. The CDR3 sequence is 19 residues long. As DNA, the CDR3 is TGTGCCAGCAGCGCCCGGGACAGGGGGCGATTAAGCGGAGATCAGGGCTACACCTTC. Amino acids: CASSARDRGRLSGDQGYTF.

The sample holds one count of this clone. J is TRBJ2-1 and V is TRBV15; D is unresolved. The V end was cut by 0 bases, the J end by 0 bases, with 9 bases between. This CDR3 region has 16 residues. Germline values: CDR1 LNHNV, CDR2 YYDKDF (reference sequence). CDR3 region: CATSREAPSSYNEQFF. The CDR3 nucleotides are TGTGCCACCAGCAGAGAGGCCCCGAGCTCCTACAATGAGCAGTTCTTC.

The V and J genes are TRBV18 and TRBJ1-1, with D possibly being TRBD1 (6 bases). V dropped 5 bases and J dropped 6 bases, with 19 bases sitting between them. CDR1 and CDR2 (germline): KGHSH, LQKENI. The CDR3 runs to 15 residues. CDR3 DNA: TGTGCCAGCTCATCAACTACAGGGAGCTGGGCTGAAGCTTTCTTT. It is translated as CASSSTTGSWAEAFF.

The J gene is TRBJ2-5, the V gene TRBV6-5; 7 bases are a match to TRBD2. CDR3 length: 15 residues. Germline CDR1 reads MNHEY; CDR2 reads SVGAGI. Unmatched junction bases numbered 7, after V lost 1 base and J lost 5 bases. The CDR3 spells CASSYFRGSGETQYF. The CDR3 DNA is TGTGCCAGCAGTTACTTTCGCGGGAGCGGGGAGACCCAGTACTTC.

The gene calls are TRBV6-6 and TRBJ2-1, with D perhaps matching TRBD1 (6 bases). The CDR3 length is 16 residues. Between the trimmed V and J ends, which lost 4 bases and 6 bases, there was a span of 19 bases. The germline V gene has CDR1 MNHNY and CDR2 SVGAGI (reference sequence). The DNA for the CDR3 is TGTGCCAGCAGTTCCCGCAAAAGGGGGATACTCAATGAGCAGTTCTTC. As protein: CASSSRKRGILNEQFF.

This clone was counted a single time. CDR3 bases: TGTGCCAGCAGTTCTCTTCCTAGCGGGAGGGCCATCGACAATGAGCAGTTCTTC. This translates into CASSSLPSGRAIDNEQFF. J is TRBJ2-1 and V is TRBV5-6, with 12 nucleotides matching TRBD2. Germline CDR1 SGHDT, CDR2 YYEEEE. The CDR3 loop spans 18 amino acids. The V segment lost 5 bases and the J segment 5 bases; nucleotides outside the gene matches: 14.

This sequence joins TRBV18 and TRBJ2-5, with TRBD2 identical over 11 bases. The germline V gene has CDR1 KGHSH and CDR2 LQKENI. V trimming: 4 bases; J trimming: 4 bases; junction bases outside the gene matches: 2. The length of the CDR3 is 14 residues. CDR3 nucleotide sequence: TGTGCCAGCTCACTTGGACTAGCGGGAGAGACCCAGTACTTC. This gives the protein CASSLGLAGETQYF.

This clone occurred once. V and J are TRBV29-1 and TRBJ1-2; perhaps TRBD1 as D (6 bases). Germline loops: CDR1 SQVTM, CDR2 ANQGSEA. This CDR3 has 15 residues. V lost 7 bases and J lost 0, with 18 bases in between. CDR3 nucleotide sequence: TGCAGCGCCATAACCCGACAGGTTGCTAACTATGGCTACACCTTC. Translating it yields CSAITRQVANYGYTF.

J is TRBJ2-6 and V is TRBV4-1; tentatively, D is TRBD2 (5 bases). Trimming cost V 2 bases and J 2 bases, with 13 bases left between them. This CDR3 is 17 amino acids long. CDR1 MGHRA and CDR2 YSYEKL come from the germline V gene. The CDR3 DNA is TGCGCCAGCAGCCAAATAATCTGGGGAGCTGGGGCCAACGTCCTGACTTTC. It specifies CASSQIIWGAGANVLTF.

This clone was detected only once. The V call is TRBV4-2, the J call TRBJ2-5; a weak D match, TRBD2 (5 bases). The CDR3 runs 15 residues. Germline V lookup: CDR1 LGHNA, CDR2 YNFKEQ. V gave up 4 bases and J gave up 1 base, with 13 bases separating them. In DNA, the CDR3 is TGTGCCAGCAGCCGAATCTGGACTGCCCAAGAGACCCAGTACTTC. Its protein product is CASSRIWTAQETQYF.

The chain joins TRBV18 to TRBJ2-6, with D possibly TRBD1 on 6 matching bases. From germline, CDR1 is KGHSH and CDR2 LQKENI. Trimming cost V 6 bases and J 2 bases, with 20 bases left between them. This CDR3 comprises 18 residues. The CDR3 bases are TGTGCCAGCTCCGGCCGAAAACAGGGAGCGGCTGGGGCCAACGTCCTGACTTTC. It is translated as CASSGRKQGAAGANVLTF.

The rearrangement links TRBV7-2 to TRBJ2-7; 11 bases match TRBD2. Germline assignment: CDR1 SGHTA and CDR2 FQGNSA. This CDR3 is built from 16 residues. V lost 0 bases, J lost 2 bases, and 3 bases stayed unmatched. CDR3 protein: CASSLALAGGTYEQYF. CDR3 sequence (DNA): TGTGCCAGCAGCTTAGCGCTAGCGGGAGGAACCTACGAGCAGTACTTC.

The rearrangement links TRBV30 to TRBJ1-4, with 7 positions matching TRBD1. This CDR3 has 14 amino acids. V lost 3 bases and J lost 6; bases outside the gene matches: 7. CDR1 is GTSNPN, CDR2 SVGIG, per germline (reference sequence). The CDR3 DNA is TGTGCCTGGAGCCCGGGGACAGACTATGAAAAACTGTTTTTT. Encoded protein: CAWSPGTDYEKLFF.

This chain uses TRBV5-6 with TRBJ2-3, with a possible D match to TRBD1 (7 bases). The CDR3 consists of 15 residues. Germline V gene sequence: CDR1 SGHDT, CDR2 YYEEEE. With 5 bases removed from V and 0 bases from J, the gap between germline ends came to 13 bases. The CDR3 reads CASSAGQTSTDTQYF. The CDR3 region has the DNA TGTGCCAGCAGTGCGGGACAGACTAGCACAGATACGCAGTATTTT.

The V call is TRBV29-1, the J call TRBJ2-2; tentative D call: TRBD1 (5 bases). Trimming took off 7 bases at V and 7 bases at J, with 19 bases between the two ends. CDR1 SQVTM and CDR2 ANQGSEA come from the germline V gene. The CDR3 extends over 14 amino acids. This chain's CDR3 is CSARAGSLGGELFF. The DNA of the CDR3 is TGCAGCGCCAGGGCTGGTAGTTTGGGCGGGGAGCTGTTTTTT.

The rearrangement joins TRBV5-1 to TRBJ1-2, with TRBD1 as a possible D gene (6 bases). CDR1 is SGHRS and CDR2 is YFSETQ in the germline V gene. CDR3 length: 14 residues. The V and J ends lost 0 bases and 0 bases respectively, with 6 bases between them. The CDR3 DNA reads as TGCGCCAGCAGCTTGGGACAGGCTAACTATGGCTACACCTTC. It encodes CASSLGQANYGYTF.

The rearrangement uses TRBV6-1 and TRBJ2-3; D might be TRBD1 (5 bases). Germline assignment: CDR1 MNHNS and CDR2 SASEGT. This CDR3 contains 15 residues. Trimming cost V 8 bases and J 3 bases, with 18 bases left between them. The CDR3 is CASSLGGAGTDTQYF. The CDR3 DNA reads as TGTGCCAGCTCTTTAGGTGGGGCAGGGACAGATACGCAGTATTTT.